This TCR beta chain was recorded in a study of blood T cell repertoires in COVID-19. In the study overall: Collection of acute and convalescent COVID-19 samples took place in the United States, Italy and Spain. Sample material is recorded as cDNA or gDNA derived from T cells, B-cell-depleted T cells, or PBMCs.

Original analysis: Quantification of nucleated cells was approximated via reference gene primer amplification. Profiled with immunoSEQ multiplex PCR; TCRdb holds only in-frame clones, not every one. The D gene and trimming were derived from the DNA, and the V and J assignments and clone size from that table. This table has around 71,000 clones, roughly 83% appearing once. V gave up 2 bases and J gave up 6 bases, with 19 bases separating them. Germline V gene lookup returns CDR1 SGHTA and CDR2 FQGTGA. The CDR3 runs to 16 residues. Material for sequencing was peripheral blood. This clonotype was obtained from a man in his sixties or seventies with acute or convalescent COVID-19. The genes are TRBV7-3 and TRBJ1-2; the D is unclear. CDR3 in DNA: TGTGCCAGCAGCTTAGTTGGCAGAGACTATTCGAATGGCTACACCTTC. It translates to CASSLVGRDYSNGYTF.